This T cell receptor beta chain was recovered during a study of blood T cell repertoires in COVID-19. This table comes from immunoSEQ multiplex PCR, and its TCRdb copy is limited to in-frame clones, with some not included. Of roughly 200,000 clones in the sample, 86% were seen once. Germline CDR1 reads SGHRS; CDR2 reads YFSETQ. The V and J ends lost 4 bases and 5 bases, in that order; junction bases with no gene match: 7. The length of the CDR3 is 14 residues. This clonotype originated in a woman in her twenties or thirties who had been exposed to COVID-19. The chain has TRBV5-1 and TRBJ2-3; 7 bases map to TRBD2. Specimen: PBMCs or T cells enriched from blood (not recorded which). The chain's CDR3 is CASSAPGGGDTQYF. The CDR3 region has the DNA TGCGCCAGCAGCGCCCCGGGGGGTGGAGATACGCAGTATTTT.